Listed here are 8 T cell receptor beta chains from one sample, sequenced in a study of Ad26.COV2.S vaccination and SARS-CoV-2 variants. Some clones are missing from TCRdb's copy, which holds only in-frame ones; the method was immunoSEQ multiplex PCR. This sample yields about 440,000 clones, of which around 85% are seen a single time; about 13% belongs to the top ten. This sample's treatment: around 19 received Ad26.COV2.S at low or high dose, single or two shots; 5 received placebo; per-sample allocation not given. On day 63 after the first injection, vaccine and placebo recipients gave samples. Sequenced material: peripheral blood, taken in a trial of Ad26.COV2.S vaccine versus placebo. The source is a person aged 18 to 59 who received the Ad26.COV2.S COVID-19 vaccine or a placebo.

This chain links TRBV4-3 with TRBJ2-7; 11 bases match TRBD2. Germline V gives CDR1 LGHNA, CDR2 YSLEER. The CDR3 contains 19 residues. Germline trimming cut 1 base from V and 3 bases from J; bases unmatched to any gene: 14. The chain's CDR3 is CASSQGFTSGSWGNYEQYF. The CDR3 bases are TGCGCCAGCAGCCAAGGGTTTACTAGCGGGAGCTGGGGTAACTACGAGCAGTACTTC.

A single count supports this clone. The rearrangement links TRBV11-2 to TRBJ1-5, with D possibly matching TRBD1 (5 bases). Looked up from germline, CDR1 is SGHAT and CDR2 is FQNNGV. This CDR3 contains 15 residues. Trimming stripped 5 bases from V and 1 base from J, with 12 bases between. Here the CDR3 DNA reads TGTGCCAGCAGCCGATCGACAGTGAGCAATCAGCCCCAGCATTTT. Translated: CASSRSTVSNQPQHF. The entire variable domain, with the rest obtained from reference TRBV11-2 and TRBJ1-5, is as follows: EAGVAQSPRYKIIEKRQSVAFWCNPISGHATLYWYQQILGQGPKLLIQFQNNGVVDDSQLPKDRFSAERLKGVDSTLKIQPAKLEDSAVYLCASSRSTVSNQPQHFGDGTRLSIL.

The V gene is TRBV5-1, the J gene TRBJ1-2, with D uncertain. V was pared by 1 base and J by 4 bases, with 26 bases between. Germline CDR1 is SGHRS and CDR2 is YFSETQ. The length of the CDR3 is 19 residues. CDR3 protein: CASSLNEFGRISPSYGYTF. CDR3 sequence (DNA): TGCGCCAGCAGCTTGAACGAGTTCGGACGGATCTCACCGAGCTATGGCTACACCTTC.

V usage is TRBV30 and J usage is TRBJ2-6, with 7 nucleotides matching TRBD2. The CDR3 length is 15 residues. CDR1 and CDR2 (germline): GTSNPN, SVGIG (reference sequence). V was pared by 1 base and J by 2 bases, with 2 bases of the junction left unmatched. The CDR3 nucleotides read TGTGCCTGGAGTGCTGGACTAGCTGGGGCCAACGTCCTGACTTTC. Protein product: CAWSAGLAGANVLTF. Using reference TRBV30 and TRBJ2-6 for the parts outside the CDR3, the full variable domain is SQTIHQWPATLVQPVGSPLSLECTVEGTSNPNLYWYRQAAGRGLQLLFYSVGIGQISSEVPQNLSASRPQDRQFILSSKKLLLSDSGFYLCAWSAGLAGANVLTFGAGSRLTVL.

This rearrangement joins TRBV7-9 to TRBJ1-5; D possibly corresponds to TRBD1 (5 bases). With 1 base removed from V and 6 bases from J, the gap between germline ends came to 7 bases. Germline CDR1 reads SEHNR; CDR2 reads FQNEAQ (reference sequence). The CDR3 loop spans 13 amino acids. The CDR3 is CASSLGGSQPQHF. CDR3 nucleotides: TGTGCCAGCAGCTTAGGGGGGAGTCAGCCCCAGCATTTT.

The chain is built from TRBV6-2 or TRBV6-3 and TRBJ2-5; TRBD1 might be the D (5 bases). The germline V gene has CDR1 MNHEY and CDR2 SVGEGT. V lost 2 bases, J lost 1 base, and 11 bases lay in between. This CDR3 has 15 residues. Here the CDR3 reads CASSYRLRAQETQYF. The CDR3 nucleotides are TGTGCCAGCAGTTACCGACTCAGGGCCCAAGAGACCCAGTACTTC.

V usage is TRBV4-1 and J usage is TRBJ2-1; a possible D gene is TRBD2 (6 bases). CDR1 is MGHRA, CDR2 YSYEKL, per germline. The CDR3 length is 15 residues. V was clipped by 9 bases and J by 3 bases, with 18 bases between them. CDR3 DNA: TGCGCCAGTACACCGGGACTCGCTTTCTACAATGAGCAGTTCTTC. This sequence encodes CASTPGLAFYNEQFF.

J is TRBJ1-6 and V is TRBV15; D remains ambiguous. CDR1 and CDR2 (germline): LNHNV, YYDKDF (reference sequence). The V gene lost 0 bases and the J gene lost 9 bases, with 9 bases spanning the gap. CDR3 length: 14 amino acids. CDR3 protein: CATSRDTRTSPLHF. CDR3 coding DNA: TGTGCCACCAGCAGAGACACCAGAACTTCACCCCTCCACTTT.